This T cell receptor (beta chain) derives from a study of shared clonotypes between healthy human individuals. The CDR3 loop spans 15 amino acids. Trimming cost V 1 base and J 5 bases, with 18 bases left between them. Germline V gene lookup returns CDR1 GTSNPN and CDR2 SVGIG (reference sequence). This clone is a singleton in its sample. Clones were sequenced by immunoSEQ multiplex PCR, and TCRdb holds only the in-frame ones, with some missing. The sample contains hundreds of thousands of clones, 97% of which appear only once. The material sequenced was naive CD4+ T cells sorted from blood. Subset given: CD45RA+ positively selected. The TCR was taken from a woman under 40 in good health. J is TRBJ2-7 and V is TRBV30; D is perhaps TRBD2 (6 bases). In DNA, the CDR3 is TGTGCCTGGAGTGCTGTTCGGGGGTCGGAGAACGAGCAGTACTTC. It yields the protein CAWSAVRGSENEQYF.